The sequence of this TCR beta chain was determined in a study of persistence of HIV-infected CD4 T cells. General study results and limits: Proviral oligoclonality tracked with TCR oligoclonality within the same sorted cells.

The V and J ends lost 0 bases and 3 bases respectively, with 2 bases between them. This CDR3 has 12 residues. In germline, CDR1 is SGHDT, CDR2 YYEEEE. The stimulus was an HIV-1 Gag 15-mer peptide pool, around 1.1 ug/peptide/mL. Sorting of responding CD4+ T cells relied on upregulated CD40 ligand together with CD69. These HIV-1-infected adults initiated suppressive ART in chronic infection. CD8-depleted PBMCs were stimulated about 20 hours with anti-CD28/CD49d costimulation, CD40-blocking antibody and enfuvirtide. The libraries were made with immunoSEQ version 4 in survey mode. Genomic DNA was diluted to around 10 ng/uL, up to 1 ug per sample. TCRdb keeps only in-frame clones here, not all; method: immunoSEQ multiplex PCR. Of about 20,000 clones listed, roughly 60% are singletons. Concerning this clone: Its antigen is unidentified.

The receptor was isolated from an adult woman with HIV who was CMV-seropositive. The V and J genes are TRBV5-6 and TRBJ2-3; D is unresolved. The source material was CD4+ T cells sorted from PBMCs after roughly 19-hour stimulation, sampled from a patient who received antiretroviral therapy. As DNA, the CDR3 is TGTGCCAGCAGCTTGGTGACAGATACGCAGTATTTT. Amino acid sequence: CASSLVTDTQYF.